This is a list of T cell receptor beta chains from one sample in a study of shared clonotypes between healthy human individuals. Repertoires were generated with immunoSEQ multiplex PCR, while TCRdb's copy carries only in-frame clones and drops some. The data show hundreds of thousands of clones, with roughly 95% seen just once and around 0.11% held by the top ten. Source material: naive CD8+ T cells sorted from blood. Source of these receptors: a woman in her thirties in good health. Each CDR3 is given with its conserved first and last residue. D genes are given only for firm matches. Expanded clones get a size class; other rows say once, few or many, or leave the size out.

v_gene	abundance	d_gene	j_gene	CDR3aa	CDR3nt
TRBV5-4	-	-	TRBJ2-2	CASRPTGTGELFF	TGTGCCAGCAGACCTACAGGCACCGGGGAGCTGTTTTTT
TRBV27	few	TRBD1	TRBJ1-1	CASSLGTGVTEAFF	TGTGCCAGCAGTTTGGGCACAGGGGTCACTGAAGCTTTCTTT
TRBV19	-	-	TRBJ2-7	CASTGLTGTGKYEQYF	TGTGCCAGTACGGGACTGACTGGGACGGGGAAATACGAGCAGTACTTC
TRBV7-9	-	TRBD1	TRBJ2-7	CASSQGATEYEQYF	TGTGCCAGCAGCCAGGGGGCCACAGAATACGAGCAGTACTTC
TRBV28	-	TRBD1	TRBJ1-5	CASSPLRLADRMGQPQHF	TGTGCCAGCAGTCCCCTGCGACTCGCGGACAGGATGGGTCAGCCCCAGCATTTT
TRBV19	-	-	TRBJ1-5	CASSIWSGGNQPQHF	TGTGCCAGTAGTATTTGGTCCGGGGGCAATCAGCCCCAGCATTTT
TRBV28	-	TRBD2	TRBJ2-1	CATQFIAGVNNEQFF	TGTGCCACCCAGTTTATAGCGGGAGTTAACAATGAGCAGTTCTTC
TRBV10-2	-	-	TRBJ2-7	CASSLTNSYEQYF	TGCGCCAGCAGTTTGACAAACTCCTACGAGCAGTACTTC
TRBV10-3	-	TRBD2	TRBJ2-3	CAIGREEDTQYF	TGTGCCATCGGGCGGGAGGAAGATACGCAGTATTTT
TRBV2	once	-	TRBJ2-7	CASSEGEGYEQYF	TGTGCCAGCAGTGAGGGAGAAGGCTACGAGCAGTACTTC
TRBV6-5	-	-	TRBJ2-2	CASSYSKVAGELFF	TGTGCCAGCAGTTACTCGAAGGTGGCCGGGGAGCTGTTTTTT
TRBV7-6	-	TRBD2	TRBJ2-1	CASSLGLADYNEQFF	TGTGCCAGCAGCTTAGGACTAGCAGATTACAATGAGCAGTTCTTC
TRBV27	-	-	TRBJ1-1	CASSYSVNTEAFF	TGTGCCAGCAGTTACTCGGTGAACACTGAAGCTTTCTTT
TRBV29-1	-	-	TRBJ2-4	CSVEDPGIAKNIQYF	TGCAGCGTTGAAGACCCGGGTATAGCCAAAAACATTCAGTACTTC
TRBV18	once	TRBD1	TRBJ1-2	CASSFPGQDAYDYTF	TGTGCCAGCTCATTTCCGGGACAGGATGCATATGACTACACCTTC
TRBV25-1	-	-	TRBJ1-2	CASGGQPYGYTF	TGTGCCAGCGGGGGACAACCTTATGGCTACACCTTC
TRBV11-3	-	-	TRBJ2-7	CASSFSGDGGEQYF	TGTGCCAGCAGCTTTTCGGGAGACGGAGGGGAGCAGTACTTC
TRBV28	-	-	TRBJ1-1	CASSPPPVNTEAFF	TGTGCCAGCAGCCCCCCACCAGTGAACACTGAAGCTTTCTTT
TRBV25-1	-	TRBD2	TRBJ2-1	CASSGTSGLYNEQFF	TGTGCCAGCAGTGGGACTAGCGGGCTTTACAATGAGCAGTTCTTC
TRBV10-3	-	-	TRBJ2-7	CAISESVSLYEQYF	TGTGCCATCAGTGAGTCTGTTAGCCTCTACGAGCAGTACTTC
TRBV6-6	-	TRBD2	TRBJ2-7	CASSYPLAGGNEQYF	TGTGCCAGCAGTTACCCTCTAGCGGGAGGGAACGAGCAGTACTTC
TRBV29-1	-	TRBD1	TRBJ2-1	CSVDARGHNNEQFF	TGCAGCGTTGATGCCAGGGGGCATAACAATGAGCAGTTCTTC
TRBV28	-	-	TRBJ2-3	CASLEGAESSTDTQYF	TGTGCCAGTTTGGAAGGGGCGGAAAGTAGCACAGATACGCAGTATTTT
TRBV6-5	once	-	TRBJ1-4	CASRGANEKLFF	TGTGCCAGCAGGGGGGCTAATGAAAAACTGTTTTTT
TRBV11-2	-	-	TRBJ2-1	CASSLYQKSNEQFF	TGTGCCAGCAGCTTATATCAGAAAAGCAATGAGCAGTTCTTC
TRBV5-6	-	-	TRBJ2-1	CASSLGGLMYNEQFF	TGTGCCAGCAGCTTGGGGGGGCTGATGTACAATGAGCAGTTCTTC
TRBV4-2	-	TRBD1	TRBJ1-1	CASSLGTDKLMNTEAFF	TGTGCCAGCAGCCTGGGGACAGACAAACTGATGAACACTGAAGCTTTCTTT
TRBV7-9	-	TRBD2	TRBJ2-3	CASSLELAGLADTQYF	TGTGCCAGCAGCTTAGAACTAGCGGGACTGGCAGATACGCAGTATTTT
TRBV19	-	-	TRBJ1-5	CASSEILSGSPRGQPQHF	TGTGCCAGTAGTGAAATACTGTCCGGGTCCCCAAGAGGACAGCCCCAGCATTTT
TRBV13	once	-	TRBJ2-1	CASSTSSLSPPYNEQFF	TGTGCCAGCAGCACCTCTTCCCTGTCCCCCCCCTACAATGAGCAGTTCTTC
TRBV28	-	-	TRBJ1-1	CASSLGLGAFF	TGTGCCAGCAGTTTGGGTTTAGGAGCTTTCTTT
TRBV5-4	-	-	TRBJ2-2	CASSSDRTGRAGELFF	TGTGCCAGCAGCTCAGACCGGACAGGGAGGGCCGGGGAGCTGTTTTTT
TRBV10-3	-	-	TRBJ2-1	CAISTWAGRPDNEQFF	TGTGCCATCAGCACTTGGGCGGGGAGGCCAGACAATGAGCAGTTCTTC
TRBV6-6	-	-	TRBJ2-7	CASSAEGESSYEQYF	TGTGCCAGCAGTGCCGAGGGAGAGAGCTCCTACGAGCAGTACTTC
TRBV27	-	TRBD2	TRBJ2-1	CASSRTSGSGNEQFF	TGTGCCAGCAGTCGCACTAGCGGTTCCGGCAATGAGCAGTTCTTC
TRBV19	-	-	TRBJ2-1	CASMDFVNEQFF	TGTGCCAGCATGGACTTCGTCAATGAGCAGTTCTTC
TRBV2	-	-	TRBJ1-2	CASEGVGYGYTF	TGTGCCAGCGAGGGGGTTGGCTATGGCTACACCTTC
TRBV7-9	-	TRBD2	TRBJ2-7	CASSHPRTSGGYEQYF	TGTGCCAGCAGCCACCCCAGGACTAGCGGCGGTTACGAGCAGTACTTC
TRBV28	-	-	TRBJ1-1	CASSTLFGVAGDTEAFF	TGTGCCAGCAGCACCTTATTTGGGGTTGCGGGTGACACTGAAGCTTTCTTT
TRBV5-4	-	-	TRBJ2-7	CASSLLGPTYEQYF	TGTGCCAGCAGCCTGTTGGGGCCCACCTACGAGCAGTACTTC
TRBV11-2	-	-	TRBJ2-7	CASSLIESYEQYF	TGTGCCAGCAGCTTGATCGAATCTTACGAGCAGTACTTC
TRBV11-2	-	-	TRBJ2-1	CASSLAGYNEQFF	TGTGCCAGCAGCTTAGCCGGCTACAATGAGCAGTTCTTC